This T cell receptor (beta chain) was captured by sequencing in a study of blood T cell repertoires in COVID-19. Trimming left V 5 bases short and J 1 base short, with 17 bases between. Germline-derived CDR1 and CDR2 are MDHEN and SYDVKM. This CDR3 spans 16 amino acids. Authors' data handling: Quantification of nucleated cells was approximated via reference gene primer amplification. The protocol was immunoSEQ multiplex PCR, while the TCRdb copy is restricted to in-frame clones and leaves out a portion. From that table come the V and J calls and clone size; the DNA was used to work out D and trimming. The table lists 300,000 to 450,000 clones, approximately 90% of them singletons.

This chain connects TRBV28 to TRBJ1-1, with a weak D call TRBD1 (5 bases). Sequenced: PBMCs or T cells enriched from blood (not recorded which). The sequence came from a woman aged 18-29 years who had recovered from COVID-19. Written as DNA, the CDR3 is TGTGCCAGCAGTGAAGACCCGGGACTCAGGAACACTGAAGCTTTCTTT. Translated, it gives CASSEDPGLRNTEAFF. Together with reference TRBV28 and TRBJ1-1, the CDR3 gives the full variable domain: DVKVTQSSRYLVKRTGEKVFLECVQDMDHENMFWYRQDPGLGLRLIYFSYDVKMKEKGDIPEGYSVSREKKERFSLILESASTNQTSMYLCASSEDPGLRNTEAFFGQGTRLTVV.